Included here is one T cell receptor (beta chain) sequence, with context. No cognate antigen has been identified for it. Base qualities are not provided; no much larger clone lies one nucleotide away. Each collaborating institution followed its own protocols to collect whole blood in K2EDTA tubes. For TCRbeta analysis, collaborator samples were shipped as frozen whole blood, as isolated PBMCs, or as DNA extracted from either sample type. The data derive from a study of blood T cell repertoires in COVID-19 (dated by TCRdb to 2018 to 2020). In the study overall: Samples from collaborators originated in the United States, Italy and Spain and spanned both the acute and convalescent phases of COVID-19. The prospective study material was composed of cDNA or gDNA derived from T cells, B-cell-depleted T cells, or PBMCs. The dataset comprised deeply sampled blood TCRbeta repertoires from subjects exposed to, actively infected with, or recovered from COVID-19. The repertoires were released in a freely available public database meant as a resource for research on the immune response to SARS-CoV-2. Samples came from the ongoing ImmuneRACE study (first 160 participants) plus 1,254 subjects from 6 global collaborators. The sample metadata nearly always contained a de-identified subject ID, COVID-19 status, age in years and sex. Where available, HLA class I and class II types were taken from metadata supplied by the sample provider and were not determined by assay-based typing. General conclusions and limits of the study: The amount of clinical and demographic metadata varied by source and participant and was provided uncurated.

The immunoSEQ Assay, a bias-controlled multiplex PCR, was used to amplify TCRbeta CDR3 regions from genomic DNA. The authors' pipeline ran thus. The number of nucleated cells in each sample was estimated from the amplification of reference gene primers within the assay. To quantify the absolute abundance of each unique TCRbeta CDR3 rearrangement, sequence reads were collapsed and filtered. For each sample, productive Simpson clonality was calculated by taking the square root of Simpson's diversity index across productive rearrangements. TCRdb mirrors the immuneACCESS table, restricted to in-frame sequences. Some clones are absent from its copies; in checked studies, under half trace to an unresolved V gene, and the reason for the others is unknown. From that table come the V and J calls and clone size; the DNA was used to work out D and trimming. This sample is represented by around 52,000 clones; approximately 89% of them were singletons. Around a quarter of the sample comes from the top ten.

This TCR was recovered from a woman aged 80 or over with acute or convalescent COVID-19. The sample consisted of peripheral blood.

For the CDR3, the sequence is CASSPLGTMNTEAFF. The DNA sequence follows: TGTGCCAGCAGCCCCCTAGGGACAATGAACACTGAAGCTTTCTTT. In this chain, TRBV7-8 is recombined with TRBJ1-1, with TRBD1 perhaps the D gene, on 6 matching bases. In the germline V gene, CDR1 corresponds to SGHVS and CDR2 to FQNEAQ. From the cysteine up to the phenylalanine, the CDR3 has a length of 15 residues. Only the CDR3 region is kept as DNA, spanning 45 bases read in frame from base 1. Trimming at the junction amounts to 5 bases on V and 0 bases on J, and the germline ends lie 13 bases apart.